This T cell receptor (beta chain) was obtained from a study of blood T cell repertoires in COVID-19. On the study more broadly: Sources were T cells, B-cell-depleted T cells, or PBMCs; the material itself was cDNA or gDNA.

After removal of 5 bases from V and 5 bases from J, the junction contained 3 bases not matched to a gene. The CDR3 covers 13 residues. CDR1 MNHEY and CDR2 SMNVEV come from the germline V gene (reference sequence). TCRdb keeps only in-frame clones here, not all; method: immunoSEQ multiplex PCR. The sample includes approximately 90,000 clones, approximately 90% seen only once; the top ten take around 0.44%. V and J are TRBV27 and TRBJ1-5, with TRBD1 matching over 7 bases. The sequence derives from a man in his 60s with acute or convalescent COVID-19. Sequences were obtained from peripheral blood. The CDR3 coding sequence is TGTGCCAGCAGTAGGCAGGGGGATCAGCCCCAGCATTTT. Translated, it gives CASSRQGDQPQHF.